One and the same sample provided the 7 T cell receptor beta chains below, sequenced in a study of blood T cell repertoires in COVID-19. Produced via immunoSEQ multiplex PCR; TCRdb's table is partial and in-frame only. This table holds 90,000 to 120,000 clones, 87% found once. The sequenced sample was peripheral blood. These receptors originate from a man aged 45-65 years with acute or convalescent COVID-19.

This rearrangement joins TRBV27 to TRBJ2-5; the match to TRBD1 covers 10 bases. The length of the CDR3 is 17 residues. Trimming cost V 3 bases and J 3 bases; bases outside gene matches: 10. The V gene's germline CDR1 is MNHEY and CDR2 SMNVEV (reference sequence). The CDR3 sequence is CASSFRPGQGLEETQYF. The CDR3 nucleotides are TGTGCCAGCAGTTTTCGACCGGGACAGGGGTTAGAAGAGACCCAGTACTTC.

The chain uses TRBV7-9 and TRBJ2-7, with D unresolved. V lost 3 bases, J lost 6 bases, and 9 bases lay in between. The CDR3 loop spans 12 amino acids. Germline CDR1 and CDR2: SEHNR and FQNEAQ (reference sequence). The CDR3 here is CASSFGAGEQYF. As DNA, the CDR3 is TGTGCCAGCAGCTTCGGAGCCGGCGAGCAGTACTTC. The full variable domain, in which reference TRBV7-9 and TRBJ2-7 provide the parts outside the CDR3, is DTGVSQNPRHKITKRGQNVTFRCDPISEHNRLYWYRQTLGQGPEFLTYFQNEAQLEKSRLLSDRFSAERPKGSFSTLEIQRTEQGDSAMYLCASSFGAGEQYFGPGTRLTVT.

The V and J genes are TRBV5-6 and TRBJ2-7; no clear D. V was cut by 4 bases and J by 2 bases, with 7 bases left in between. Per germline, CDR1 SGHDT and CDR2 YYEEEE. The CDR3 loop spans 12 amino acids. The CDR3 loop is CASSAGAYEQYF. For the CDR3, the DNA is TGTGCCAGCAGCGCCGGAGCCTACGAGCAGTACTTC.

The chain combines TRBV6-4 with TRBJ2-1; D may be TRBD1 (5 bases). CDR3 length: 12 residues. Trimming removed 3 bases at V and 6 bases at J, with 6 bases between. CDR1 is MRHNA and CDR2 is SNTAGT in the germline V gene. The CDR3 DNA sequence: TGTGCCAGCAGTGATCAGGGCAATGAGCAGTTCTTC. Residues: CASSDQGNEQFF.

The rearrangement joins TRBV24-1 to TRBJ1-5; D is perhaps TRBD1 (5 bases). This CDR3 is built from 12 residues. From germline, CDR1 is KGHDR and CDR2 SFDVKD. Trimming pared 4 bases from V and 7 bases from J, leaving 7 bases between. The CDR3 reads CATSEAGQPQHF. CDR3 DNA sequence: TGTGCCACCAGTGAAGCAGGGCAGCCCCAGCATTTT.

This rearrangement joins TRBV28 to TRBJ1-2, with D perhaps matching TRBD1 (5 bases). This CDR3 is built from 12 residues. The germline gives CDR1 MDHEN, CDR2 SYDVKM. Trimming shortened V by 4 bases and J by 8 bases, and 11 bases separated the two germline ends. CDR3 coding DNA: TGTGCCAGCAGTTCGACAGACGAGGGCTACACCTTC. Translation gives CASSSTDEGYTF.

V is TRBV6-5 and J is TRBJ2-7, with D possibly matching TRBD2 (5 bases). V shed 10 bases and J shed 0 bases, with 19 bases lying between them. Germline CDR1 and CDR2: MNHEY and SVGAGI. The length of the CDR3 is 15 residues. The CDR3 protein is CATGNAGFASYEQYF. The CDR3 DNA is TGTGCCACCGGAAATGCGGGTTTTGCCTCCTACGAGCAGTACTTC.